The 30 T cell receptor beta chains below were found in one sample sequenced in a study of cytomegalovirus exposure and HLA in healthy donors. Primers for the PCR totalled 60 Vbeta and 13 Jbeta. Some clones are missing from TCRdb's copy, which holds only in-frame ones; the method was immunoSEQ multiplex PCR. The data show roughly 180,000 clones, 75% to 85% seen once. Source material: PBMCs. The receptors stem from a girl aged 5 to 17 in good health and CMV-seropositive.

The rearrangement uses TRBV21-1 and TRBJ2-7; the table calls TRBD1, which could not be checked here. TRBV21-1 is reported as a pseudogene. This CDR3 has 13 residues. CDR3 in amino acids: CAKPGVRSYEQYF. The CDR3 DNA reads as TGTGCCAAGCCAGGGGTTCGATCGTACGAGCAGTACTTC.

This clone was seen just once. The DNA for the CDR3 is TGTGCCACCGGACGGAGCGGGGGGCGGGGTGAGACCCAGTACTTC. This encodes CATGRSGGRGETQYF. This chain uses TRBV10-3 with TRBJ2-5; TRBD2 agrees at 9 bases. Per germline, CDR1 ENHRY and CDR2 SYGVKD. V gave up 10 bases and J gave up 5 bases; unmatched junction bases: 14. This CDR3 contains 15 residues.

This clone was recorded only once. The J gene is TRBJ1-3, the V gene TRBV27; tentative D call: TRBD1 (5 bases). Trimming cost V 0 bases and J 1 base, with 7 bases left between them. CDR1 MNHEY and CDR2 SMNVEV come from the germline V gene (reference sequence). The CDR3 sequence is 15 residues long. The CDR3 DNA sequence: TGTGCCAGCAGTTTATCGGGGCTGTCTGGAAACACCATATATTTT. Its translation is CASSLSGLSGNTIYF.

V and J are TRBV5-5 and TRBJ1-2; a weak D match, TRBD1 (5 bases). CDR3 length: 14 amino acids. V was cut by 4 bases and J by 1 base, with 11 bases left in between. Germline CDR1 reads SGHKS; CDR2 reads YYEKEE (reference sequence). The CDR3 DNA reads as TGTGCCAGCAGCCCGGGACTGATTAACTATGGCTACACCTTC. Its protein is CASSPGLINYGYTF.

The chain has TRBV10-3 and TRBJ1-5; D ambiguous. Germline V gene data show CDR1 as ENHRY and CDR2 as SYGVKD. Trimming removed 0 bases at V and 4 bases at J, with 16 bases between. CDR3 length: 17 amino acids. Written as DNA, the CDR3 is TGTGCCATCAGTGAGTCTAGAGGCAGCGGGGAGAATCAGCCCCAGCATTTT. This encodes CAISESRGSGENQPQHF.

This chain joins TRBV7-9 and TRBJ2-3, with 10 bases lining up with TRBD1. The junction had 3 bases not matched to a gene; V was cut back by 3 bases and J by 9 bases. CDR3 length equals 13 residues. CDR1 is SEHNR and CDR2 is FQNEAQ in the germline V gene (reference sequence). The CDR3 region is CASSFGQGETQYF. The CDR3 DNA sequence: TGTGCCAGCAGCTTTGGACAGGGGGAGACGCAGTATTTT.

This rearrangement joins TRBV25-1 to TRBJ1-5, with 8 bases that match TRBD1. CDR1 and CDR2 from the germline V gene are MGHDK and SYGVNS. The CDR3 runs 14 residues. The J segment lost 6 bases and the V segment lost 2 bases, leaving 3 bases of the junction unmatched. The CDR3 here is CASSEAGGGQPQHF. The CDR3 DNA reads as TGTGCCAGCAGTGAAGCAGGGGGCGGTCAGCCCCAGCATTTT.

The rearrangement joins TRBV7-9 to TRBJ2-7; 8 bases are shared with TRBD1. With V trimmed by 4 bases and J by 2 bases, 1 base remained unmatched. CDR3 length: 13 residues. CDR1 is SEHNR, CDR2 FQNEAQ, per germline (reference sequence). This CDR3 reads CASSWTGTYEQYF. CDR3 DNA sequence: TGTGCCAGCAGCTGGACAGGGACCTACGAGCAGTACTTC.

The DNA of the CDR3 is TGCGCCAGCAGCGCCGGACAGGGGGTCCTTTCGACTGAAGCTTTCTTT. Translating it yields CASSAGQGVLSTEAFF. This rearrangement joins TRBV5-1 to TRBJ1-1; 10 bases map to TRBD1. With V trimmed by 4 bases and J by 5 bases, 11 bases remained unmatched. Per germline, CDR1 SGHRS and CDR2 YFSETQ. The length of the CDR3 is 16 residues.

The chain links TRBV19 to TRBJ2-7; the match to TRBD2 covers 12 bases. Germline CDR1 reads LNHDA; CDR2 reads SQIVND (reference sequence). Trimming at V came to 5 bases and at J to 4 bases, leaving 6 bases not matched to a gene. This CDR3 has 15 amino acids. CDR3 DNA sequence: TGTGCCAGTAGTCCACGGACTAGCGGGGAGTACGAGCAGTACTTC. As protein: CASSPRTSGEYEQYF.

This clone was observed once. The chain uses TRBV5-1 and TRBJ2-1; 12 nucleotides agree with TRBD2. CDR3 length: 17 residues. CDR1 is SGHRS and CDR2 is YFSETQ in the germline V gene. With 2 bases clipped from V and 5 bases from J, the junction kept 8 bases outside the gene matches. CDR3 sequence: CASSLSPSGGDDNEQFF. In nucleotides, the CDR3 is TGCGCCAGCAGCTTATCTCCTAGCGGGGGGGATGACAATGAGCAGTTCTTC.

The chain links TRBV19 to TRBJ2-1; 7 bases are shared with TRBD1. The CDR3 loop spans 15 amino acids. Germline assignment: CDR1 LNHDA and CDR2 SQIVND (reference sequence). Trimming took 5 bases from V and 9 from J; bases not matched to a gene: 13. CDR3 nucleotides: TGTGCCAGTAGTCCCTTGGGGACAGTGAAGGGTGAGCAGTTCTTC. This gives the protein CASSPLGTVKGEQFF.

This clone was seen a few times. The CDR3 sequence: CASSSTGTGSQPQHF. CDR3 DNA: TGTGCCAGCAGTTCCACCGGGACAGGGAGCCAGCCCCAGCATTTT. V is TRBV6-5 and J is TRBJ1-5; 9 positions agree with TRBD1. The CDR3 consists of 15 residues. CDR1 and CDR2 (germline): MNHEY, SVGAGI. V shed 4 bases and J 7 bases; nucleotides not matched to a gene: 8.

The chain uses TRBV5-4 and TRBJ2-2; 12 bases are shared with TRBD2. V shed 6 bases, J shed 5 bases, and the junction held 14 bases outside the gene matches. From germline, CDR1 is SGHNT and CDR2 YYREEE (reference sequence). The CDR3 loop spans 18 amino acids. Here the CDR3 DNA reads TGTGCCAGCATCAACCTAGCGGGGGGGCAGTCGAGGACCGGGGAGCTGTTTTTT. This gives the protein CASINLAGGQSRTGELFF.

The chain couples TRBV10-3 to TRBJ1-6; 8 nucleotides match TRBD1. Germline loops: CDR1 ENHRY, CDR2 SYGVKD. Trimming at V came to 4 bases and at J to 7 bases, leaving 6 bases not matched to a gene. The CDR3 consists of 15 residues. CDR3 bases: TGTGCCATCAGTGTAACGGGACAGGAAAATTCACCCCTCCACTTT. Translation gives CAISVTGQENSPLHF.

J is TRBJ2-7 and V is TRBV18, with TRBD2 matching over 8 bases. With 6 bases clipped from V and 6 bases from J, the junction kept 10 bases outside the gene matches. The germline V gene has CDR1 KGHSH and CDR2 LQKENI. The CDR3 runs 14 residues. CDR3 loop: CASSPAGDPREQYF. The CDR3 DNA is TGTGCCAGCTCCCCAGCGGGGGACCCTCGCGAGCAGTACTTC. Full variable domain (missing parts from reference TRBV18 and TRBJ2-7): NAGVMQNPRHLVRRRGQEARLRCSPMKGHSHVYWYRQLPEEGLKFMVYLQKENIIDESGMPKERFSAEFPKEGPSILRIQQVVRGDSAAYFCASSPAGDPREQYFGPGTRLTVT.

The rearrangement links TRBV18 to TRBJ2-1, with 7 nucleotides matching TRBD1. There are 14 residues in the CDR3. The trim removed 6 bases at V and 2 bases at J, leaving 4 bases unmatched. Germline V gene data show CDR1 as KGHSH and CDR2 as LQKENI. The CDR3 DNA reads TGTGCCAGCTCCCCGGGACAGCCCTACAATGAGCAGTTCTTC. It translates to CASSPGQPYNEQFF.

V and J are TRBV6-1 and TRBJ1-3; no clear D gene. In germline, CDR1 is MNHNS, CDR2 SASEGT. The V and J ends lost 6 bases and 2 bases respectively, with 8 bases between them. There are 13 residues in the CDR3. CDR3 DNA: TGTGCCAGCAGACCAGCGGCTGGAAACACCATATATTTT. Its translation: CASRPAAGNTIYF.

With regard to this clone: At the DNA level, this CDR3 is encoded by other sequences in the same sample as well. The chain recombines TRBV5-1 with TRBJ2-5; D is undetermined. Germline values: CDR1 SGHRS, CDR2 YFSETQ. The CDR3 totals 11 residues. Trimming shortened V by 4 bases and J by 3 bases, and 4 bases separated the two germline ends. CDR3 coding DNA: TGCGCCAGCAGCGTAGAAGAGACCCAGTACTTC. Translating it yields CASSVEETQYF.

The chain employs TRBV15 and TRBJ2-5, with D possibly matching TRBD1 (5 bases). CDR1 and CDR2 (germline): LNHNV, YYDKDF (reference sequence). CDR3 length: 13 residues. Trimming left V 8 bases short and J 1 base short, with 11 bases between. The CDR3 protein is CATVRGFQETQYF. In nucleotides, the CDR3 is TGTGCCACCGTAAGGGGATTCCAAGAGACCCAGTACTTC.

The chain is built from TRBV9 and TRBJ2-2; TRBD1 matches at 8 bases. The CDR3 covers 15 residues. Trimming took 4 bases from V and 4 from J; bases not matched to a gene: 6. The germline V gene has CDR1 SGDLS and CDR2 YYNGEE. CDR3 nucleotides: TGTGCCAGCAGCTTCCGACAGGGGAGCACCGGGGAGCTGTTTTTT. It is translated as CASSFRQGSTGELFF. The variable domain in full, completed from reference TRBV9 and TRBJ2-2, reads DSGVTQTPKHLITATGQRVTLRCSPRSGDLSVYWYQQSLDQGLQFLIQYYNGEERAKGNILERFSAQQFPDLHSELNLSSLELGDSALYFCASSFRQGSTGELFFGEGSRLTVL.

The chain employs TRBV19 and TRBJ1-6, with D perhaps matching TRBD1 (5 bases). Germline V lookup: CDR1 LNHDA, CDR2 SQIVND (reference sequence). V shed 1 base and J shed 7 bases, with 14 bases lying between them. The CDR3 has 16 amino acids. The DNA for the CDR3 is TGTGCCAGTAGTATAGTGGAGGGACCTATGAATTCACCCCTCCACTTT. Translation gives CASSIVEGPMNSPLHF.

This clone has just a few counts. The genes are TRBV19 and TRBJ1-2, with 10 bases aligning to TRBD1. The CDR3 totals 16 residues. Germline V gene sequence: CDR1 LNHDA, CDR2 SQIVND (reference sequence). Trimming at V came to 6 bases and at J to 8 bases, leaving 15 bases not matched to a gene. In DNA, the CDR3 is TGTGCCAGTAGCCCGGGACAGGGGATCTGGCTGGGAGGCTACACCTTC. This encodes CASSPGQGIWLGGYTF.

This clone came up a few times. The chain is built from TRBV6-5 and TRBJ2-7; tentative D call: TRBD1 (6 bases). V lost 4 bases and J lost 6, with 16 bases in between. This CDR3 region has 14 residues. Per germline, CDR1 MNHEY and CDR2 SVGAGI. Here the CDR3 reads CASSWDRIGGEQYF. The CDR3, as DNA: TGTGCCAGCAGTTGGGACCGTATAGGGGGCGAGCAGTACTTC.

The chain has TRBV27 and TRBJ2-2; 7 bases are a match to TRBD2. Germline trimming cut 5 bases from V and 5 bases from J; bases unmatched to any gene: 2. The V gene's germline CDR1 is MNHEY and CDR2 SMNVEV (reference sequence). The CDR3 length is 13 residues. Here the CDR3 reads CASSTRGTGELFF. The CDR3 DNA reads TGTGCCAGCAGTACGCGGGGGACCGGGGAGCTGTTTTTT.

As for this clone: At one of its ends the junction is not consistent with the germline gene, which may arise from a read error. The J gene is TRBJ1-2, the V gene TRBV10-3, with a tentative D call TRBD1 (6 bases). CDR3 length: 15 amino acids. Germline V lookup: CDR1 ENHRY, CDR2 SYGVKD. CDR3 sequence reads: CAISGLGATNHGYTF. The CDR3 nucleotides are TGTGCCATCAGTGGACTGGGGGCAACTAACCATGGCTACACCTTC.

V gene TRBV10-3 combines with J gene TRBJ2-1, with a possible D match to TRBD1 (6 bases). This CDR3 contains 12 residues. Trimming pared 10 bases from V and 8 bases from J, leaving 15 bases between. CDR1 and CDR2 (germline): ENHRY, SYGVKD. CDR3 residues: CASGQRVDEQFF. Here the CDR3 DNA reads TGTGCCAGCGGACAGAGGGTCGATGAGCAGTTCTTC.

The chain couples TRBV4-1 to TRBJ1-2; D perhaps matches TRBD1 (5 bases). The CDR3 covers 16 residues. V dropped 0 bases and J dropped 2 bases, with 13 bases sitting between them. Looked up from germline, CDR1 is MGHRA and CDR2 is YSYEKL. The CDR3 loop reads CASSQDAAGRNYGYTF. The CDR3 DNA sequence: TGCGCCAGCAGCCAAGATGCCGCAGGGCGAAACTATGGCTACACCTTC.

As to this clone: At one end, the junction sequence differs from germline, possibly due to a read error. V gene TRBV7-8 combines with J gene TRBJ1-1; no clear D gene. This CDR3 has 12 residues. The germline V gene has CDR1 SGHVS and CDR2 FQNEAQ. DNA for the CDR3: TGTACCAGCAGCCGAGTTAACACTGAAGCTTTCTTT. Translation gives CTSSRVNTEAFF. Drawing the rest from reference TRBV7-8 and TRBJ1-1, the complete variable domain is GAGVSQSPRYKVAKRGQDVALRCDPISGHVSLFWYQQALGQGPEFLTYFQNEAQLDKSGLPSDRFFAERPEGSVSTLKIQRTQQEDSAVYLCTSSRVNTEAFFGQGTRLTVV.

This chain uses TRBV11-3 with TRBJ1-1, with 10 nucleotides matching TRBD1. The CDR3 runs 16 residues. V trimming: 0 bases; J trimming: 2 bases; junction bases outside the gene matches: 3. Germline assignment: CDR1 SGHNT and CDR2 YENEEA. CDR3: CASSLEGQGRNTEAFF. CDR3 bases: TGTGCCAGCAGCTTAGAGGGACAGGGGAGAAACACTGAAGCTTTCTTT.